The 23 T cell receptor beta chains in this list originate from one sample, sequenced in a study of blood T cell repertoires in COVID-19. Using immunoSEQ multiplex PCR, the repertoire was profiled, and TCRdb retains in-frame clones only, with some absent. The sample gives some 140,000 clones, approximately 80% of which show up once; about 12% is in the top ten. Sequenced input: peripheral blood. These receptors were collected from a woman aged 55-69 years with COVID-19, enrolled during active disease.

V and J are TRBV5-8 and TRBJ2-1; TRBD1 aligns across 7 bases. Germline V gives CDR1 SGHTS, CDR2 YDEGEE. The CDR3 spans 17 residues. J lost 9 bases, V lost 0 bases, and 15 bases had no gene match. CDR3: CASSLGQGVFQSFEQFF. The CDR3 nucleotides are TGTGCCAGCAGCTTGGGACAGGGAGTTTTTCAATCGTTTGAGCAGTTCTTC.

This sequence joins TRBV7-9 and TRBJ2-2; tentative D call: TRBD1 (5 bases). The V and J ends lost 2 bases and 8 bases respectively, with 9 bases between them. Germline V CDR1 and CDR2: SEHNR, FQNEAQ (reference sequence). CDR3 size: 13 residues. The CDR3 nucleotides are TGTGCCAGCAGCTTACAGGGAACTGGGGAGCTGTTTTTT. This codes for CASSLQGTGELFF. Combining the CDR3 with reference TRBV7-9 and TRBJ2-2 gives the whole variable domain DTGVSQNPRHKITKRGQNVTFRCDPISEHNRLYWYRQTLGQGPEFLTYFQNEAQLEKSRLLSDRFSAERPKGSFSTLEIQRTEQGDSAMYLCASSLQGTGELFFGEGSRLTVL.

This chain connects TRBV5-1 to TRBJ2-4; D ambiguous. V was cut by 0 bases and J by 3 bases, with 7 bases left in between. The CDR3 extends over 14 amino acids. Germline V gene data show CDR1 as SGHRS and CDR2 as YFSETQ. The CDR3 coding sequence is TGCGCCAGCAGCTTGGGTTTCGTCAAAAACATTCAGTACTTC. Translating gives CASSLGFVKNIQYF.

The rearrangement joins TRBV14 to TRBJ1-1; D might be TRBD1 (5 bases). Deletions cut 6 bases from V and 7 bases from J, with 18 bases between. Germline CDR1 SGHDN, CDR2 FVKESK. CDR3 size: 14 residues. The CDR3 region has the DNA TGTGCCAGCAGGCAACAGTGGGGGGGAAGTGAAGCTTTCTTT. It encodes CASRQQWGGSEAFF.

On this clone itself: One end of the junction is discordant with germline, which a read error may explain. The CDR3 is CASSPWTGAEKLLF. The CDR3 coding sequence is TGTGCCAGCAGTCCATGGACAGGGGCGGAAAAACTGCTTTTT. The genes are TRBV27 and TRBJ1-4; 9 positions agree with TRBD1. Per germline, CDR1 MNHEY and CDR2 SMNVEV (reference sequence). The CDR3 length is 14 residues.

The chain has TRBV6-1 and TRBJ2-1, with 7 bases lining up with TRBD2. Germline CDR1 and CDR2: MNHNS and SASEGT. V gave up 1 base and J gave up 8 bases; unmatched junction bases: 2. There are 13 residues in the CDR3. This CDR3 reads CASSEVGRDEQFF. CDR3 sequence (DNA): TGTGCCAGCAGTGAAGTGGGGAGGGATGAGCAGTTCTTC.

DNA of the CDR3: TGTGCCAGCAGAGGGACTAGCGGATTGACAGATACGCAGTATTTT. It translates to CASRGTSGLTDTQYF. The rearrangement links TRBV25-1 to TRBJ2-3; 11 bases agree with TRBD2. The germline V gene encodes CDR1 MGHDK and CDR2 SYGVNS. This CDR3 has 15 residues. The junction had 5 bases not matched to a gene; V was cut back by 6 bases and J by 3 bases. Full variable domain (rest looked up from reference TRBV25-1 and TRBJ2-3): EADIYQTPRYLVIGTGKKITLECSQTMGHDKMYWYQQDPGMELHLIHYSYGVNSTEKGDLSSESTVSRIRTEHFPLTLESARPSHTSQYLCASRGTSGLTDTQYFGPGTRLTVL.

CDR3 bases: TGTGCCAGCAGCTTTTGGACAGGGACAAGGAGCAATCAGCCCCAGCATTTT. This sequence encodes CASSFWTGTRSNQPQHF. The gene calls are TRBV7-9 and TRBJ1-5; 8 bases are shared with TRBD1. The CDR3 spans 17 residues. The germline V gene has CDR1 SEHNR and CDR2 FQNEAQ (reference sequence). Trimming cost V 3 bases and J 1 base; bases outside gene matches: 8.

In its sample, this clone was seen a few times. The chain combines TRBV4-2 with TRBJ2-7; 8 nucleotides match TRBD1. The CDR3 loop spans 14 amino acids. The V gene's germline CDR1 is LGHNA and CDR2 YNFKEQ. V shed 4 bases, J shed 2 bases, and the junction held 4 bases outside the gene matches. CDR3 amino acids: CASSLGQGAYEQYF. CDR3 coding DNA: TGTGCCAGCAGCCTCGGACAGGGAGCCTACGAGCAGTACTTC.

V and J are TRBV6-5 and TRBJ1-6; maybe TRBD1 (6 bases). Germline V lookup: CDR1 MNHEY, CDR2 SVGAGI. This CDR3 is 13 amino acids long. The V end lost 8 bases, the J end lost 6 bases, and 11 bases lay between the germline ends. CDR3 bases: TGTGCCAGCGGAGTACAGGGTAATTCACCCCTCCACTTT. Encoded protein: CASGVQGNSPLHF.

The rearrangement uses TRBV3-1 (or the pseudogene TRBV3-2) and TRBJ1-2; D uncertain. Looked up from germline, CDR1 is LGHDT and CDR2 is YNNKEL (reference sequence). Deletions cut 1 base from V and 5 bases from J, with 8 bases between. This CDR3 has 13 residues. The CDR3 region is CASSQVRQYGYTF. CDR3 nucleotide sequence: TGTGCCAGCAGCCAAGTAAGACAATATGGCTACACCTTC.

For the CDR3, the DNA is TGTGCCAGCAGTTTATGGTTAACAGGGTTGGAGACCCAGTACTTC. Translated, it gives CASSLWLTGLETQYF. V and J are TRBV27 and TRBJ2-5; D is possibly TRBD1 (6 bases). This CDR3 is built from 15 residues. Germline V gene data show CDR1 as MNHEY and CDR2 as SMNVEV (reference sequence). V gave up 1 base and J gave up 5 bases, with 14 bases separating them.

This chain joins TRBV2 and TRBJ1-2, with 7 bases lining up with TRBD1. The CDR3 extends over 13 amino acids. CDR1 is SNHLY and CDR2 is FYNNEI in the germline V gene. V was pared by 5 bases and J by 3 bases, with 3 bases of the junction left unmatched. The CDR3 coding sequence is TGTGCCAGCAGTTCGGGACAGCACTATGGCTACACCTTC. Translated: CASSSGQHYGYTF. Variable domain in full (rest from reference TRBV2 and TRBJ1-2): EPEVTQTPSHQVTQMGQEVILRCVPISNHLYFYWYRQILGQKVEFLVSFYNNEISEKSEIFDDQFSVERPDGSNFTLKIRSTKLEDSAMYFCASSSGQHYGYTFGSGTRLTVV.

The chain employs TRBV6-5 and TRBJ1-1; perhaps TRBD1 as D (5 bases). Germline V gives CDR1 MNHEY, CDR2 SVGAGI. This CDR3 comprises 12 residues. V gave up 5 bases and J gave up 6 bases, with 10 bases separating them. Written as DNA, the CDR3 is TGTGCCAGCAGTCTCCCGGGGGCTGAAGCTTTCTTT. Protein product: CASSLPGAEAFF.

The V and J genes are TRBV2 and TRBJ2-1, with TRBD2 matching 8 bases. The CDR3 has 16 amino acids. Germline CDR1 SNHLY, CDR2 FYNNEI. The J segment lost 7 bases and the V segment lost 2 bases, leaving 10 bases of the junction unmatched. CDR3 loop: CASSERWGSGKNEQFF. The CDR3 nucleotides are TGTGCCAGCAGTGAAAGGTGGGGTAGCGGGAAAAATGAGCAGTTCTTC.

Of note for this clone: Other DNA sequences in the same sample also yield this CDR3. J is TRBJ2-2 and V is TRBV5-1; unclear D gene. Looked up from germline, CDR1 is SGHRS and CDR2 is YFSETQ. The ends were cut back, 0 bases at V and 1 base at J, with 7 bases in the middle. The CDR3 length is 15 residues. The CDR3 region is CASSLAGKNTGELFF. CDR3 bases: TGCGCCAGCAGCTTGGCAGGCAAGAACACCGGGGAGCTGTTTTTT. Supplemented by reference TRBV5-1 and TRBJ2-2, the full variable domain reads KAGVTQTPRYLIKTRGQQVTLSCSPISGHRSVSWYQQTPGQGLQFLFEYFSETQRNKGNFPGRFSGRQFSNSRSEMNVSTLELGDSALYLCASSLAGKNTGELFFGEGSRLTVL.

This CDR3 is CASSHRQGYSGANVLTF. Written as DNA, the CDR3 is TGTGCCAGCAGCCACCGACAGGGATACTCTGGGGCCAACGTCCTGACTTTC. The genes are TRBV14 and TRBJ2-6; 7 nucleotides align to TRBD1. The V gene end was trimmed by 3 bases and the J gene end by 0 bases; junction bases not matched to a gene: 5. There are 17 residues in the CDR3. Germline V CDR1 and CDR2: SGHDN, FVKESK.

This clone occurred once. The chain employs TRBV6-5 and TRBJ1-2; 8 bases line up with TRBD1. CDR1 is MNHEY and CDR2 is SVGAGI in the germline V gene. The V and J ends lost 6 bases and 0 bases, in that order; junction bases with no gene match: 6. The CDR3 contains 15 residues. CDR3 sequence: CASSRTGPANYGYTF. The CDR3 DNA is TGTGCCAGCAGCCGGACAGGGCCTGCTAACTATGGCTACACCTTC.

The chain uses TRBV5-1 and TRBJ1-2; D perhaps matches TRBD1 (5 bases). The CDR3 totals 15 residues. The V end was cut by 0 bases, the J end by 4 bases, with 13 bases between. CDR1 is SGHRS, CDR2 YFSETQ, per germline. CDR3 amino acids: CASSLVSNRGYGYTF. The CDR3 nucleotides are TGCGCCAGCAGCTTGGTCTCCAATAGGGGCTATGGCTACACCTTC. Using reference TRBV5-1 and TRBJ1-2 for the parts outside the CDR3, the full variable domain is KAGVTQTPRYLIKTRGQQVTLSCSPISGHRSVSWYQQTPGQGLQFLFEYFSETQRNKGNFPGRFSGRQFSNSRSEMNVSTLELGDSALYLCASSLVSNRGYGYTFGSGTRLTVV.

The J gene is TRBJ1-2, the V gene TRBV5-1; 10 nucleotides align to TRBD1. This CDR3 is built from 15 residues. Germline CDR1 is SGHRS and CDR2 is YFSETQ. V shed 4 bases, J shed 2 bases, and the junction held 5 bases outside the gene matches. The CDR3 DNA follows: TGCGCCAGCAGCCCGGGACAGGGGTTGAACTATGGCTACACCTTC. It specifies CASSPGQGLNYGYTF.

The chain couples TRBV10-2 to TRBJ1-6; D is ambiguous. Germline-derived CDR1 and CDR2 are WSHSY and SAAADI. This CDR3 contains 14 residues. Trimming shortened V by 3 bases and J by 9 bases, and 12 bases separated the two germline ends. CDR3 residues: CASSEEVSLSPLHF. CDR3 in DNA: TGCGCCAGCAGTGAAGAGGTTTCCCTTTCACCCCTCCACTTT.

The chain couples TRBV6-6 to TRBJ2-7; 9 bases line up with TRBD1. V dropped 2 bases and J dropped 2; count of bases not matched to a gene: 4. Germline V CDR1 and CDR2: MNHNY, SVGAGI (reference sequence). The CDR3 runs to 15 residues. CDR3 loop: CASSYGQGRAYEQYV. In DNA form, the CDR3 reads TGTGCCAGCAGTTACGGACAGGGGCGAGCCTACGAGCAGTACGTC.

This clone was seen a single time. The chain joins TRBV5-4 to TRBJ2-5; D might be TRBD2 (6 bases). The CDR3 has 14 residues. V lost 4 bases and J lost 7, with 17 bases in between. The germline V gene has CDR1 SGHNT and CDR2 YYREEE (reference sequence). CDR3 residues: CASSPDWVRGTQYF. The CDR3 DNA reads TGTGCCAGCAGCCCAGATTGGGTGCGGGGGACCCAGTACTTC.